This T cell receptor beta chain was recorded in a study of blood T cell repertoires in COVID-19. Study-wide context: Samples of COVID-19 (acute and convalescent) were obtained from the United States, Italy and Spain. Sample material is recorded as cDNA or gDNA derived from T cells, B-cell-depleted T cells, or PBMCs.

Looked up from germline, CDR1 is SGHDN and CDR2 is FVKESK. The CDR3 runs 14 residues. The V and J ends lost 4 bases and 7 bases, in that order; junction bases with no gene match: 9. Original methodology: From reference gene primer amplification, estimates of nucleated cell counts were derived. TCRdb keeps only in-frame clones here, not all; method: immunoSEQ multiplex PCR. That table supplies the V and J calls and clone size; D and trimming were determined from the DNA. The sample gives about 160,000 clones, nearly 80% of which show up once; approximately 13% is in the top ten. V gene TRBV14 combines with J gene TRBJ1-2; 7 bases are shared with TRBD1. This sequence was found in a woman over 75 with acute or convalescent COVID-19. The source material was peripheral blood. The CDR3 protein is CASSRPRKGAGYTF. Here the CDR3 DNA reads TGTGCCAGCAGCCGACCCCGGAAGGGGGCTGGCTACACCTTC.